Described below is a single T cell receptor beta chain sequence and its context. Its matching antigen is unknown. Distinct nucleotide sequences in the sample also encode this CDR3. Vbeta (60) and Jbeta (13) primers were used in the PCR. Here immunoSEQ multiplex PCR was the method, and the copy in TCRdb shows in-frame clones only, minus some. The table includes 150,000 to 200,000 clones, over 60% detected once. These data originate in a study of cytomegalovirus exposure and HLA in healthy donors. On the study more broadly: Out of about 360 genotyped donors, around 80% belonged to the Caucasian-associated ancestry cluster.

Germline V gene data show CDR1 as MNHEY and CDR2 as SVGAGI. This CDR3 contains 12 residues. V lost 6 bases to trimming and J lost 3 bases; unmatched junction nucleotides: 1. Overall study findings and caveats: The authors later found HLA-associated TCR beta chains more clonally expanded than equally common others.

The sequencing sample was made of PBMCs. V is TRBV6-5 and J is TRBJ1-2, with 7 bases fitting TRBD1. The source is a middle-aged woman in good health and CMV-seronegative. The CDR3 is CASRQGHYGYTF. The CDR3 DNA reads TGTGCCAGCAGACAGGGGCACTATGGCTACACCTTC.